Presented here are 27 T cell receptor beta chains from one specimen sequenced in a study of beta chain features in type 1 diabetes. Expressed TCRB transcripts were sequenced, since all the RNA that had been isolated was reverse transcribed. Data came from immunoSEQ multiplex PCR; TCRdb stores just in-frame clones and leaves some out. This sample has nearly 350,000 clones, with 7% to 10% found just once. What these receptors recognize is not known. The study's findings and limits: Moderately but significantly shorter TCRB CDR3s were found in Type 1 diabetes patients in all four CD4+ subsets.

Sequences were obtained from central memory CD4+ T cells from blood. Receptors originate from a man in his thirties or forties with type 1 diabetes.

The chain links TRBV5-1 to TRBJ2-7; D not resolved. The germline V gene has CDR1 SGHRS and CDR2 YFSETQ. The CDR3 is 13 amino acids. V lost 2 bases and J 3 bases, leaving 9 bases between the germline ends. CDR3 sequence reads: CASSFQPVYEQYF. CDR3 nucleotides: TGCGCCAGCAGCTTTCAGCCTGTCTACGAGCAGTACTTC.

A few counts support this clone. The CDR3 region is CSASGGKDTQYF. In DNA, the CDR3 is TGCAGCGCTAGCGGGGGGAAGGATACGCAGTATTTT. This chain uses TRBV29-1 with TRBJ2-3; 11 bases match TRBD2. V gave up 7 bases and J gave up 6 bases; unmatched junction bases: 3. The germline V gene encodes CDR1 SQVTM and CDR2 ANQGSEA. The CDR3 sequence is 12 residues long.

The chain uses TRBV21-1 and TRBJ2-7; the table's D call, TRBD2, was not checked against the DNA. TRBV21-1 is classified as a pseudogene. This CDR3 is built from 13 residues. As DNA, the CDR3 is TGTGCCAGCAGCAATTGGAGGGCCTACGAGCAGTACTTC. This sequence encodes CASSNWRAYEQYF.

This clone was observed a handful of times. The chain joins TRBV19 to TRBJ2-1; TRBD2 is a possible D gene (6 bases). Germline values: CDR1 LNHDA, CDR2 SQIVND (reference sequence). The CDR3 has 15 amino acids. Trimming stripped 3 bases from V and 3 bases from J, with 12 bases between. This CDR3 is CASSIPSDHYNEQFF. The CDR3 DNA reads TGTGCCAGTAGTATTCCTAGCGACCACTACAATGAGCAGTTCTTC. Combining the CDR3 with reference TRBV19 and TRBJ2-1 gives the whole variable domain DGGITQSPKYLFRKEGQNVTLSCEQNLNHDAMYWYRQDPGQGLRLIYYSQIVNDFQKGDIAEGYSVSREKKESFPLTVTSAQKNPTAFYLCASSIPSDHYNEQFFGPGTRLTVL.

A word on this clone: A junction boundary mismatches the germline segment, possibly from a read error. The rearrangement uses TRBV4-3 and TRBJ2-4; 10 bases are shared with TRBD2. The length of the CDR3 is 15 residues. Germline values: CDR1 LGHNA, CDR2 YSLEER. Here the CDR3 reads CASSKDSGGAGIQYF. Here the CDR3 DNA reads TGCGCCAGCAGCAAAGACAGCGGGGGGGCGGGCATTCAGTACTTC.

J is TRBJ1-2 and V is TRBV20-1; the D is unclear. This CDR3 spans 11 amino acids. Germline V CDR1 and CDR2: DFQATT, SNEGSKA (reference sequence). V was shortened by 5 bases and J by 7 bases, with 11 bases between the two germline ends. The CDR3 DNA sequence: TGCAGTGCTCCACGCGAGAGTGGCTACACCTTC. The encoded protein is CSAPRESGYTF.

The chain couples TRBV2 to TRBJ1-6, with 8 bases that match TRBD1. J gave up 7 bases and V 7 bases, and 9 bases lay outside the gene matches. This CDR3 spans 15 amino acids. Looked up from germline, CDR1 is SNHLY and CDR2 is FYNNEI. The CDR3 spells CASKVRTGRNSPLHF. The CDR3 DNA reads TGTGCCAGCAAGGTCAGGACAGGGAGGAATTCACCCCTCCACTTT.

The V gene is TRBV7-9, the J gene TRBJ1-6, with TRBD1 as a possible D gene (5 bases). Deletions cut 5 bases from V and 7 bases from J, with 18 bases between. The germline V gene encodes CDR1 SEHNR and CDR2 FQNEAQ (reference sequence). There are 16 residues in the CDR3. The DNA of the CDR3 is TGTGCCAGCAGCCAACAGGATCTAATAGTAAATTCACCCCTCCACTTT. Protein sequence: CASSQQDLIVNSPLHF.

There are a few counts of this clone. The chain employs TRBV7-2 and TRBJ1-2, with 9 bases lining up with TRBD1. V dropped 5 bases and J dropped 5; count of bases not matched to a gene: 9. This CDR3 has 15 amino acids. In germline, CDR1 is SGHTA, CDR2 FQGNSA. The CDR3 DNA is TGTGCCAGCAGCGGGACAGGGCGTGGAGGATATGGCTACACCTTC. Protein: CASSGTGRGGYGYTF.

This clone was detected only once. The V gene is TRBV5-6, the J gene TRBJ1-5; unclear D gene. V was pared by 0 bases and J by 3 bases, with 7 bases between. CDR1 and CDR2 from the germline V gene are SGHDT and YYEEEE. This CDR3 is 14 amino acids long. The CDR3 coding sequence is TGTGCCAGCAGCTTGGGGCAGACCAATCAGCCCCAGCATTTT. It is translated as CASSLGQTNQPQHF.

There are many counts of this clone. The rearrangement links TRBV4-3 to TRBJ1-2; D is uncertain. V was cut by 0 bases and J by 4 bases, with 9 bases left in between. CDR3 size: 14 residues. Per the germline V gene, CDR1 is LGHNA and CDR2 is YSLEER. The CDR3 spells CASSQDVAGYGYTF. CDR3 in DNA: TGCGCCAGCAGCCAAGATGTAGCAGGCTATGGCTACACCTTC.

This clone has a handful of counts. The chain links TRBV30 to TRBJ2-7, with D possibly being TRBD1 (5 bases). This CDR3 is 12 amino acids long. The V and J ends lost 3 bases and 11 bases respectively, with 17 bases between them. Looked up from germline, CDR1 is GTSNPN and CDR2 is SVGIG (reference sequence). The CDR3 region is CAWRVSVGREYF. Written as DNA, the CDR3 is TGTGCCTGGAGGGTATCCGTTGGCAGGGAGTACTTC.

The genes are TRBV4-2 and TRBJ2-7; D could derive from TRBD1 or TRBD2 (6 bases each). The germline CDR1 and CDR2 sequences are LGHNA and YNFKEQ. V was cut by 4 bases and J by 4 bases, with 17 bases left in between. The CDR3 is 15 residues long. This CDR3 is CASSRGGGTEYEQYF. The CDR3 DNA reads as TGTGCCAGCAGCCGTGGAGGGGGTACAGAGTACGAGCAGTACTTC.

In its sample, this clone was seen many times. The V and J genes are TRBV5-6 and TRBJ1-2; D gene ambiguous. Trimming took off 4 bases at V and 11 bases at J, with 18 bases between the two ends. The CDR3 has 13 residues. CDR1 is SGHDT and CDR2 is YYEEEE in the germline V gene. In DNA, the CDR3 is TGTGCCAGCAGCCTCGGGAGTTCAACGGCATACACCTTC. Translation: CASSLGSSTAYTF.

Written as DNA, the CDR3 is TGTGCCAGCAGCATACCAGGGGGAGCTAACTATGGCTACACCTTC. Translation gives CASSIPGGANYGYTF. The chain recombines TRBV28 with TRBJ1-2, with 7 positions matching TRBD1. J was trimmed by 0 bases and V by 6 bases; bases with no gene match: 7. The V gene's germline CDR1 is MDHEN and CDR2 SYDVKM. CDR3 size: 15 residues.

This clone was counted many times. The chain combines TRBV14 with TRBJ2-7; maybe TRBD1 (5 bases). The CDR3 consists of 14 residues. The germline CDR1 and CDR2 sequences are SGHDN and FVKESK. Trimming removed 1 base at V and 4 bases at J, with 11 bases between. CDR3 DNA sequence: TGTGCCAGCAGCCAAGTTCAGGGAATATACGAGCAGTACTTC. This sequence encodes CASSQVQGIYEQYF. The whole variable domain, remainder taken from reference TRBV14 and TRBJ2-7, is EAGVTQFPSHSVIEKGQTVTLRCDPISGHDNLYWYRRVMGKEIKFLLHFVKESKQDESGMPNNRFLAERTGGTYSTLKVQPAELEDSGVYFCASSQVQGIYEQYFGPGTRLTVT.

This clone has just a few counts. The CDR3 reads CASAWGTQNYGYTF. CDR3 nucleotides: TGTGCCAGCGCTTGGGGGACCCAAAACTATGGCTACACCTTC. V gene TRBV2 combines with J gene TRBJ1-2; D perhaps matches TRBD1 (5 bases). This CDR3 has 14 residues. Germline CDR1 and CDR2: SNHLY and FYNNEI. Trimming cost V 8 bases and J 2 bases, with 15 bases left between them.

The V gene is TRBV2, the J gene TRBJ2-1, with 8 bases identical to TRBD1. The germline V gene encodes CDR1 SNHLY and CDR2 FYNNEI. After removal of 7 bases from V and 5 bases from J, the junction contained 10 bases not matched to a gene. The CDR3 spans 15 residues. CDR3 bases: TGTGCCAGCACGTTAGACAGGGGTAAGAACAATGAGCAGTTCTTC. Protein product: CASTLDRGKNNEQFF.

This clone has a handful of counts. The chain is built from TRBV30 and TRBJ2-7, with D possibly matching TRBD1 (6 bases). V dropped 5 bases and J dropped 5 bases, with 13 bases sitting between them. The CDR3 has 12 residues. Germline V gene lookup returns CDR1 GTSNPN and CDR2 SVGIG (reference sequence). Written as DNA, the CDR3 is TGTGCCTGGGGGGGCTTTGTGGACGAGCAGTACTTC. Protein sequence: CAWGGFVDEQYF.

This clone was detected only a few times. This rearrangement joins TRBV7-9 to TRBJ1-1, with D perhaps TRBD1 (6 bases). V was pared by 0 bases and J by 1 base, with 6 bases between. The CDR3 extends over 14 amino acids. The germline V gene has CDR1 SEHNR and CDR2 FQNEAQ (reference sequence). The CDR3 DNA sequence: TGTGCCAGCAGCTTAGCGACAGGGAACACTGAAGCTTTCTTT. It specifies CASSLATGNTEAFF.

This clone occurred a few times. The V and J genes are TRBV7-2 and TRBJ1-5; a possible D gene is TRBD1 (6 bases). The V gene lost 0 bases and the J gene lost 9 bases, with 12 bases spanning the gap. CDR3 length: 14 amino acids. Germline V gives CDR1 SGHTA, CDR2 FQGNSA. For the CDR3, the DNA is TGTGCCAGCAGCTTAGCACAGGGAAAGGGGCCCCAGCATTTT. This translates into CASSLAQGKGPQHF.

This clone was seen a few times. CDR3 in DNA: TGTGCCAGCAGTCCCACTAGCGGGGGCACAGATACGCAGTATTTT. It is translated as CASSPTSGGTDTQYF. The chain couples TRBV4-2 to TRBJ2-3; 10 bases align to TRBD2. V lost 6 bases to trimming and J lost 1 base; unmatched junction nucleotides: 4. Germline CDR1 is LGHNA and CDR2 is YNFKEQ. The CDR3 consists of 15 residues.

This clone was seen a handful of times. This rearrangement joins TRBV6-5 to TRBJ1-1; D remains ambiguous. CDR1 and CDR2 (germline): MNHEY, SVGAGI. The V end lost 0 bases, the J end lost 6 bases, and 17 bases lay between the germline ends. The CDR3 runs 16 residues. CDR3 protein: CASSYSSIWEGAEAFF. CDR3 sequence (DNA): TGTGCCAGCAGTTACTCGTCTATCTGGGAAGGCGCTGAAGCTTTCTTT.

This clone was counted only a few times. This sequence joins TRBV5-1 and TRBJ1-2; TRBD1 might be the D (6 bases). The V end was cut by 0 bases, the J end by 5 bases, with 20 bases between. Germline V gene sequence: CDR1 SGHRS, CDR2 YFSETQ. The CDR3 runs 17 residues. CDR3 sequence: CASSLALTPTGDYGYTF. The CDR3 DNA reads TGCGCCAGCAGCTTGGCCCTCACTCCGACAGGAGATTATGGCTACACCTTC.

The table lists this clone with many counts. This chain joins TRBV29-1 and TRBJ2-7, with TRBD1 as a possible D gene (6 bases). The CDR3 is 13 residues long. The germline V gene has CDR1 SQVTM and CDR2 ANQGSEA. Trimming took 5 bases from V and 0 from J, leaving 11 bases between them. In nucleotides, the CDR3 is TGCAGCGTTCTACAGGGAACCTCCTACGAGCAGTACTTC. This gives the protein CSVLQGTSYEQYF.

CDR3 sequence (DNA): TGTGCCAGCAGCTCCTCGCCTCCCCGTGGCTACACCTTC. Protein product: CASSSSPPRGYTF. V and J are TRBV7-9 and TRBJ1-2; D is ambiguous. Trimming removed 4 bases from V and 7 bases from J, with 13 bases in between. The germline V gene has CDR1 SEHNR and CDR2 FQNEAQ (reference sequence). The CDR3 is made up of 13 amino acids.

The V and J genes are TRBV6-1 and TRBJ1-3; D remains ambiguous. This CDR3 comprises 13 residues. Trimming stripped 7 bases from V and 3 bases from J, with 10 bases between. Germline CDR1 and CDR2: MNHNS and SASEGT. CDR3 region: CASTSAGGNTIYF. The CDR3 coding sequence is TGTGCCAGCACCTCCGCCGGTGGAAACACCATATATTTT.